This T cell receptor (beta chain) was documented in a study of cytomegalovirus exposure and HLA in healthy donors. General study points: CMV serostatus alone was available as immune exposure information. Earlier findings revealed that most TCR beta V segments proved productive either about 87% or about 30% of the time.

PCR was performed using 60 Vbeta and 13 Jbeta primers. Assay used: immunoSEQ multiplex PCR; TCRdb lists only in-frame clones, some missing. The data contain more than 95,000 clones, about 80% of them singletons. CDR1 and CDR2 from the germline V gene are SGHRS and YFSETQ. V was shortened by 0 bases and J by 1 base, with 7 bases between the two germline ends. CDR3 length equals 14 residues. With regard to this clone: Antigen: not known.

The chain couples TRBV5-1 to TRBJ1-1; D ambiguous. This receptor was identified in a man aged 50-59 years in good health and CMV-seropositive. Sample: PBMCs. CDR3 in DNA: TGCGCCAGCAGCTTGGCCAGGCAGAACACTGAAGCTTTCTTT. Translation gives CASSLARQNTEAFF.